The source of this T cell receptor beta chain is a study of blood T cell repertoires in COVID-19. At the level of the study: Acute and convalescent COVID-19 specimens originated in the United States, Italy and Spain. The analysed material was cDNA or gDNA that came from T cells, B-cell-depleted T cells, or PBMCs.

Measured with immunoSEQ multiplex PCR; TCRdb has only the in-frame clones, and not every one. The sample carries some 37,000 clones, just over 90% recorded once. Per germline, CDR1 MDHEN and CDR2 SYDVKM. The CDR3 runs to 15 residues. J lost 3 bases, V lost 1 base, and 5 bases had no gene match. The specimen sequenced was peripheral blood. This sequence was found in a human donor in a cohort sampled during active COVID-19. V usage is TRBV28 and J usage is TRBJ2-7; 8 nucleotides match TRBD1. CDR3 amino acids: CASSLSGGVVYEQYF. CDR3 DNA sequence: TGTGCCAGCAGTTTATCAGGGGGCGTGGTCTACGAGCAGTACTTC.